This T cell receptor (beta chain) was identified during a study of T-cell reconstitution after alpha-beta-depleted transplantation in children. Findings and limits, study-wide: Surviving thymic progenitors and recipient T cells were the source of high TCRbeta diversity at day 60 in some patients. After one year, T-cell counts and TCRbeta diversity mostly came from new T cells. After transplant, at about two months, alpha-beta T cells were reportedly derived from several hundred expanded graft clones.

Unique molecular identifiers were incorporated when the TCRbeta library was constructed. TCRdb used MiXCR to reprocess the PCR reads, holding one entry per CDR3 protein. The table has 400,000 to 450,000 distinct CDR3 sequences, about 40% seen once. Between the trimmed V and J ends, which lost 0 bases and 3 bases, there was a span of 5 bases. CDR1 is SGHDN, CDR2 FVKESK, per germline. The CDR3 length is 13 residues. In its sample, this clonotype was seen many times. Antigen specificity is unknown. The gene calls are TRBV14 and TRBJ1-1, with D uncertain. The sample in question was PBMCs, obtained before TCRalphabeta/CD19-depleted stem cell transplant. The clonotype comes from a girl aged 2 to 9 with aplastic anemia, due to receive a stem cell transplant. DNA for the CDR3: TGTGCCAGCAGCCAAGATCGATACACTGAAGCTTTCTTT. Amino acid sequence: CASSQDRYTEAFF. Full variable domain (missing parts from reference TRBV14 and TRBJ1-1): EAGVTQFPSHSVIEKGQTVTLRCDPISGHDNLYWYRRVMGKEIKFLLHFVKESKQDESGMPNNRFLAERTGGTYSTLKVQPAELEDSGVYFCASSQDRYTEAFFGQGTRLTVV.